A single sample gave rise to the 29 T cell receptor beta chains below, sequenced in a study of tumor-infiltrating lymphocytes in localized non-small cell lung cancer. The protocol was immunoSEQ multiplex PCR, while the TCRdb copy is restricted to in-frame clones and leaves out a portion. The sample includes 6,000 to 8,500 clones, 65% to 75% of them seen just once. Sequencing was carried out using lung tumor tissue. These receptors were taken from a human donor with non-small cell lung cancer.

This chain uses TRBV5-1 with TRBJ2-7; either TRBD1 or TRBD2 may fit D (5 bases each). V lost 1 base and J lost 0, with 11 bases in between. Germline assignment: CDR1 SGHRS and CDR2 YFSETQ. The CDR3 contains 15 residues. CDR3 DNA sequence: TGCGCCAGCAGCTTGCTCAGGGAGATCTCCTACGAGCAGTACTTC. Protein: CASSLLREISYEQYF. Full variable domain (outside the CDR3, taken from reference TRBV5-1 and TRBJ2-7): KAGVTQTPRYLIKTRGQQVTLSCSPISGHRSVSWYQQTPGQGLQFLFEYFSETQRNKGNFPGRFSGRQFSNSRSEMNVSTLELGDSALYLCASSLLREISYEQYFGPGTRLTVT.

V gene TRBV19 combines with J gene TRBJ2-4; D might be TRBD2 (5 bases). V lost 5 bases and J 7 bases, leaving 18 bases between the germline ends. The CDR3 runs 15 residues. CDR1 and CDR2 from the germline V gene are LNHDA and SQIVND (reference sequence). CDR3 bases: TGTGCCAGTAGTCCCGTTATTGTCCGGGATAACATTCAGTACTTC. This sequence encodes CASSPVIVRDNIQYF.

The CDR3 coding sequence is TGTGCCAGCAGCTTACAAGTGGGGAACACTGAAGCTTTCTTT. Protein product: CASSLQVGNTEAFF. The chain has TRBV6-5 and TRBJ1-1; D is ambiguous. The CDR3 runs to 14 residues. Germline-derived CDR1 and CDR2 are MNHEY and SVGAGI. V was shortened by 6 bases and J by 1 base, with 12 bases between the two germline ends.

The chain joins TRBV6-1 to TRBJ1-2, with TRBD1 matching over 7 bases. CDR3 length equals 13 residues. Germline V gene sequence: CDR1 MNHNS, CDR2 SASEGT. The junction had 10 bases not matched to a gene; V was cut back by 7 bases and J by 8 bases. CDR3 residues: CASTERRGQGYTF. For the CDR3, the DNA is TGTGCCAGCACCGAACGGAGGGGGCAGGGCTACACCTTC.

V gene TRBV21-1 combines with J gene TRBJ1-5; the D call in the table, TRBD1, was not verified against the DNA. TRBV21-1 constitutes a pseudogene. The length of the CDR3 is 18 residues. The CDR3 sequence: CASRRGQASRYSNQPQHF. The CDR3 DNA follows: TGTGCCAGCAGACGAGGACAGGCCTCCCGGTATAGCAATCAGCCCCAGCATTTT.

The chain recombines TRBV10-1 with TRBJ2-1; perhaps TRBD1 as D (7 bases). Germline values: CDR1 WNHNN, CDR2 SYGVQD (reference sequence). CDR3 length equals 15 residues. V lost 6 bases and J 4 bases, leaving 16 bases between the germline ends. The CDR3 here is CASRDGGTEYNEQFF. CDR3 DNA sequence: TGCGCCAGCAGAGACGGAGGGACAGAATACAATGAGCAGTTCTTC.

This chain links TRBV6-5 with TRBJ1-1; possibly TRBD1 for D (5 bases). Per germline, CDR1 MNHEY and CDR2 SVGAGI. CDR3 length: 12 residues. Trimming cost V 0 bases and J 10 bases, with 9 bases left between them. CDR3 residues: CASSYSGQGAFF. The CDR3 region has the DNA TGTGCCAGCAGTTACTCAGGGCAGGGAGCTTTCTTT.

This clone was seen a single time. The V and J genes are TRBV13 and TRBJ2-1; a weak D match, TRBD1 (6 bases). Germline assignment: CDR1 PRHDT and CDR2 FYEKMQ (reference sequence). The V gene lost 3 bases and the J gene lost 10 bases, with 10 bases spanning the gap. This CDR3 spans 12 amino acids. The CDR3 protein is CASSLTGTEQFF. The CDR3 DNA follows: TGTGCCAGCAGCTTGACCGGGACAGAGCAGTTCTTC.

The chain combines TRBV6-6 with TRBJ1-1, with D uncertain. The CDR3 runs 15 residues. CDR1 and CDR2 from the germline V gene are MNHNY and SVGAGI (reference sequence). The V and J ends lost 0 bases and 0 bases respectively, with 8 bases between them. The CDR3 DNA sequence: TGTGCCAGCAGTTACTCCCGGCAGCTGAACACTGAAGCTTTCTTT. Translated, it gives CASSYSRQLNTEAFF.

The CDR3 sequence is CASSGQVNQPQHF. The DNA for the CDR3 is TGTGCCAGCAGCGGACAGGTAAATCAGCCCCAGCATTTT. The gene calls are TRBV7-9 and TRBJ1-5, with 7 positions matching TRBD1. CDR1 is SEHNR and CDR2 is FQNEAQ in the germline V gene (reference sequence). The V gene end was trimmed by 5 bases and the J gene end by 4 bases; junction bases not matched to a gene: 2. The CDR3 contains 13 residues.

This clone was counted only a few times. The chain has TRBV11-3 and TRBJ1-1; 8 bases are shared with TRBD1. The CDR3 covers 15 residues. Germline lookup yields CDR1 SGHNT and CDR2 YENEEA. Trimming at V came to 3 bases and at J to 6 bases, leaving 9 bases not matched to a gene. The CDR3 DNA is TGTGCCAGCAGCTTGCTCCACAGGGGGATCTCTGAAGCTTTCTTT. Residues: CASSLLHRGISEAFF.

This chain joins TRBV6-1 and TRBJ2-3, with 8 bases lining up with TRBD1. Germline CDR1 and CDR2: MNHNS and SASEGT. The CDR3 length is 13 residues. The junction had 9 bases not matched to a gene; V was cut back by 11 bases and J by 5 bases. The CDR3: CAGWTGMGDTQYF. CDR3 DNA: TGTGCCGGATGGACAGGGATGGGAGATACGCAGTATTTT.

This clone turned up a few times. The rearrangement uses TRBV5-4 and TRBJ1-1, with 9 nucleotides matching TRBD1. This CDR3 has 15 residues. V gave up 4 bases and J gave up 1 base; unmatched junction bases: 5. In germline, CDR1 is SGHNT, CDR2 YYREEE (reference sequence). CDR3 in DNA: TGTGCCAGCAGCCCTATACAGGGGGCGAACACTGAAGCTTTCTTT. It encodes CASSPIQGANTEAFF.

The rearrangement uses TRBV10-3 and TRBJ2-7, with no clear D. V was pared by 3 bases and J by 4 bases, with 7 bases between. The CDR3 spans 12 residues. CDR1 ENHRY and CDR2 SYGVKD come from the germline V gene. The CDR3 DNA reads as TGTGCCATCAGTGATTCAAATTACGAGCAGTACTTC. It translates to CAISDSNYEQYF.

The J gene is TRBJ2-5, the V gene TRBV15; the D is unclear. The J call may not be correct, given that the DNA end is closer to TRBJ2-7. Looked up from germline, CDR1 is LNHNV and CDR2 is YYDKDF (reference sequence). The CDR3 is 14 amino acids. The CDR3 region has the DNA TGTGCCACCAGCAGAGGCGATAGCTCCTACGAGCAGTACTTC. Encoded protein: CATSRGDSSYEQYF.

V is TRBV29-1 and J is TRBJ1-6, with D tentatively TRBD1 (5 bases). The CDR3 contains 12 residues. The germline V gene encodes CDR1 SQVTM and CDR2 ANQGSEA. V lost 4 bases, J lost 9 bases, and 10 bases lay in between. CDR3 sequence: CSVGGEGSPLHF. The CDR3 DNA reads TGCAGCGTTGGAGGGGAGGGTTCACCCCTCCACTTT.

CDR3 in amino acids: CASSYSGAGAETQYF. CDR3 bases: TGTGCCAGCAGTTACTCAGGGGCAGGGGCAGAGACCCAGTACTTC. The chain joins TRBV6-5 to TRBJ2-5, with D possibly being TRBD1 (6 bases). V lost 0 bases and J 4 bases, leaving 12 bases between the germline ends. Germline V CDR1 and CDR2: MNHEY, SVGAGI. The CDR3 has 15 amino acids.

The chain recombines TRBV13 with TRBJ1-6; 9 bases are a match to TRBD1. This CDR3 contains 14 residues. Germline V lookup: CDR1 PRHDT, CDR2 FYEKMQ (reference sequence). V dropped 4 bases and J dropped 10; count of bases not matched to a gene: 5. Here the CDR3 DNA reads TGTGCCAGCAGCTCCTCGGGACAGGGCTCACCCCTCCACTTT. It encodes CASSSSGQGSPLHF.

V usage is TRBV7-2 and J usage is TRBJ1-2; perhaps TRBD1 as D (5 bases). With 1 base removed from V and 6 bases from J, the gap between germline ends came to 9 bases. Germline-derived CDR1 and CDR2 are SGHTA and FQGNSA. This CDR3 contains 13 residues. CDR3 in amino acids: CASSLGGEDGYTF. CDR3 sequence (DNA): TGTGCCAGCAGCTTAGGGGGGGAAGATGGCTACACCTTC.

The rearrangement uses TRBV6-5 and TRBJ1-1; D possibly corresponds to TRBD1 (5 bases). Trimming removed 0 bases at V and 2 bases at J, with 7 bases between. The CDR3 runs to 14 residues. Germline-derived CDR1 and CDR2 are MNHEY and SVGAGI. The CDR3 DNA reads TGTGCCAGCAGTTACTCGACAGCTAACACTGAAGCTTTCTTT. It codes for CASSYSTANTEAFF.

The CDR3, as DNA: TGTGCCACTTCACCCCCCCCGCTCCCAGTGGAGGGAAATCAGCCCCAGCATTTT. As protein: CATSPPPLPVEGNQPQHF. The chain carries TRBV7-4 and TRBJ1-5; D remains unclear. The CDR3 has 18 amino acids. V was trimmed by 10 bases and J by 4 bases, leaving 29 bases between them. The germline gives CDR1 SGHVT, CDR2 SQSDAQ.

This clone was seen just once. The chain is built from TRBV9 and TRBJ1-5; D uncertain. CDR3 size: 15 residues. CDR1 SGDLS and CDR2 YYNGEE come from the germline V gene. Trimming pared 2 bases from V and 3 bases from J, leaving 12 bases between. CDR3 in amino acids: CASSVHVDFNQPQHF. The CDR3 bases are TGTGCCAGCAGCGTTCATGTGGATTTCAATCAGCCCCAGCATTTT.

This clone came up a few times. The J gene is TRBJ2-5, the V gene TRBV7-9, with D possibly TRBD2 on 5 matching bases. The CDR3 totals 15 residues. Germline assignment: CDR1 SEHNR and CDR2 FQNEAQ (reference sequence). V lost 5 bases to trimming and J lost 5 bases, with 18 bases between them. The CDR3 loop is CASSPERARWETQYF. CDR3 sequence (DNA): TGTGCCAGCAGCCCCGAGAGGGCCCGTTGGGAGACCCAGTACTTC.

J is TRBJ2-1 and V is TRBV6-6; the D is unclear. Trimming stripped 2 bases from V and 7 bases from J, with 0 bases between. The CDR3 totals 10 residues. CDR1 is MNHNY and CDR2 is SVGAGI in the germline V gene (reference sequence). CDR3 sequence (DNA): TGTGCCAGCAGTTACAATGAGCAGTTCTTC. Its protein product is CASSYNEQFF.

There are a few counts of this clone. The chain uses TRBV29-1 and TRBJ1-2; TRBD1 matches 8 bases. The CDR3 is 14 amino acids. Unmatched junction bases numbered 11, after V lost 5 bases and J lost 6 bases. Germline V gives CDR1 SQVTM, CDR2 ANQGSEA. CDR3 sequence: CSVQPIGQGDGYTF. In nucleotides, the CDR3 is TGCAGCGTTCAGCCAATTGGACAGGGCGATGGCTACACCTTC.

The chain couples TRBV6-5 to TRBJ2-1; D possibly corresponds to TRBD1 (5 bases). The CDR3 sequence is 15 residues long. V lost 7 bases to trimming and J lost 0 bases, with 13 bases between them. Germline loops: CDR1 MNHEY, CDR2 SVGAGI. CDR3 sequence reads: CASIKDTSSYNEQFF. In DNA form, the CDR3 reads TGTGCCAGCATTAAGGACACCAGCTCCTACAATGAGCAGTTCTTC.

This clone is categorized as medium-sized. The chain employs TRBV7-9 and TRBJ1-3, with a tentative D call TRBD1 (6 bases). The germline V gene encodes CDR1 SEHNR and CDR2 FQNEAQ (reference sequence). Trimming stripped 0 bases from V and 3 bases from J, with 12 bases between. CDR3 length: 16 amino acids. The CDR3 sequence is CASSLAQGQFGNTIYF. The CDR3 region has the DNA TGTGCCAGCAGCTTAGCGCAGGGGCAGTTTGGAAACACCATATATTTT.

The J gene is TRBJ2-5, the V gene TRBV6-6, with TRBD2 identical over 10 bases. This CDR3 is built from 15 residues. CDR1 and CDR2 from the germline V gene are MNHNY and SVGAGI (reference sequence). Trimming removed 2 bases from V and 5 bases from J; junction bases left unmatched: 5. The CDR3 is CASSYSGGGVETQYF. CDR3 in DNA: TGTGCCAGCAGTTACAGCGGGGGGGGAGTGGAGACCCAGTACTTC.

The chain joins TRBV7-8 to TRBJ2-3; possible D gene TRBD2, 7 bases. Germline V gene data show CDR1 as SGHVS and CDR2 as FQNEAQ. V was trimmed by 1 base and J by 2 bases, leaving 10 bases between them. This CDR3 contains 15 residues. This CDR3 reads CASSLEGGDTDTQYF. In nucleotides, the CDR3 is TGTGCCAGCAGCTTAGAAGGGGGGGACACAGATACGCAGTATTTT.